Below, 15 T cell receptor beta chains from the same sample are listed, as sequenced in a study of beta chain features in type 1 diabetes. The authors reverse transcribed all of the isolated RNA, so sequencing captured expressed TCRB transcripts. Method: immunoSEQ multiplex PCR; TCRdb's copy keeps in-frame clones and lacks some. The table has 250,000 to 350,000 clones, approximately 14% seen once. Source material: central memory CD4+ T cells from blood. The receptors were sampled from a man younger than 40 in good health.

In its sample, this clone was seen a few times. The rearrangement joins TRBV7-9 to TRBJ2-1; weak D call: TRBD2 (5 bases). The CDR3 has 16 residues. The V end was cut by 1 base, the J end by 0 bases, with 10 bases between. Per germline, CDR1 SEHNR and CDR2 FQNEAQ (reference sequence). CDR3 sequence: CASSLVGKSSYNEQFF. CDR3 sequence (DNA): TGTGCCAGCAGCTTAGTCGGGAAAAGCTCCTACAATGAGCAGTTCTTC. The entire variable domain, with the rest obtained from reference TRBV7-9 and TRBJ2-1, is as follows: DTGVSQNPRHKITKRGQNVTFRCDPISEHNRLYWYRQTLGQGPEFLTYFQNEAQLEKSRLLSDRFSAERPKGSFSTLEIQRTEQGDSAMYLCASSLVGKSSYNEQFFGPGTRLTVL.

The chain couples TRBV9 to TRBJ2-7, with D unclear. V lost 0 bases to trimming and J lost 2 bases, with 9 bases between them. CDR1 and CDR2 from the germline V gene are SGDLS and YYNGEE. There are 14 residues in the CDR3. For the CDR3, the DNA is TGTGCCAGCAGCGTAGATCCCTTTACCTACGAGCAGTACTTC. It is translated as CASSVDPFTYEQYF.

This chain links TRBV7-2 with TRBJ2-5, with D tentatively TRBD2 (5 bases). Germline assignment: CDR1 SGHTA and CDR2 FQGNSA. The CDR3 consists of 14 residues. The ends were cut back, 1 base at V and 1 base at J, with 7 bases in the middle. The CDR3, as DNA: TGTGCCAGCAGCTTAGGGGGAGTCCAAGAGACCCAGTACTTC. It is translated as CASSLGGVQETQYF.

The gene calls are TRBV9 and TRBJ1-2; unclear D gene. Germline CDR1 and CDR2: SGDLS and YYNGEE. Between the trimmed V and J ends, which lost 0 bases and 8 bases, there was a span of 11 bases. The CDR3 covers 13 residues. CDR3 in DNA: TGTGCCAGCAGCGTAGAGGGAGTCCGGGGCTACACCTTC. This gives the protein CASSVEGVRGYTF. The whole variable domain, remainder taken from reference TRBV9 and TRBJ1-2, is DSGVTQTPKHLITATGQRVTLRCSPRSGDLSVYWYQQSLDQGLQFLIQYYNGEERAKGNILERFSAQQFPDLHSELNLSSLELGDSALYFCASSVEGVRGYTFGSGTRLTVV.

This clone has only a few counts. At one end the junction does not follow the germline gene, possibly because of a read error. The CDR3: CASRDSPFSDTQYF. In DNA form, the CDR3 reads TGTGCCAGCCGTGACAGCCCCTTTTCAGATACGCAGTATTTT. This sequence joins TRBV6-1 and TRBJ2-3; D is perhaps TRBD1 (5 bases). Germline V lookup: CDR1 MNHNS, CDR2 SASEGT. The CDR3 has 14 amino acids.

The chain couples TRBV6-1 to TRBJ2-7, with 8 bases aligning to TRBD2. Trimming cost V 1 base and J 3 bases; bases outside gene matches: 8. CDR3 length equals 16 residues. Looked up from germline, CDR1 is MNHNS and CDR2 is SASEGT. In DNA form, the CDR3 reads TGTGCCAGCAGTGAAGGATCCAGCGGGAGAGTCTACGAGCAGTACGTC. Translation: CASSEGSSGRVYEQYV.

This clone was picked up a small number of times. The chain is built from TRBV27 and TRBJ1-1; TRBD1 agrees at 9 bases. V shed 5 bases and J 5 bases; nucleotides not matched to a gene: 9. The CDR3 contains 15 residues. Germline V gives CDR1 MNHEY, CDR2 SMNVEV (reference sequence). CDR3 in amino acids: CASSKSGTGHTEAFF. CDR3 nucleotides: TGTGCCAGCAGTAAATCTGGGACAGGGCATACTGAAGCTTTCTTT.

This clone has a count of ten or more. The gene calls are TRBV10-3 and TRBJ1-1, with D possibly matching TRBD1 (5 bases). Trimming left V 10 bases short and J 1 base short, with 13 bases between. The germline V gene encodes CDR1 ENHRY and CDR2 SYGVKD. This CDR3 region has 13 residues. Here the CDR3 reads CANSRETNTEAFF. The CDR3 bases are TGTGCCAACTCCAGGGAAACGAACACTGAAGCTTTCTTT.

This rearrangement joins TRBV4-1 to TRBJ2-3, with D hard to call. The CDR3 runs to 15 residues. CDR1 MGHRA and CDR2 YSYEKL come from the germline V gene. V was pared by 0 bases and J by 2 bases, with 9 bases between. Written as DNA, the CDR3 is TGCGCCAGCAGCCAAGATTACATGCTCACAGATACGCAGTATTTT. Translation: CASSQDYMLTDTQYF.

This clone came up many times. The CDR3 here is CASSPSGSRDNEQFF. The CDR3 DNA reads as TGTGCCAGCAGCCCTAGCGGGAGCAGGGACAATGAGCAGTTCTTC. This rearrangement joins TRBV7-9 to TRBJ2-1; 10 nucleotides agree with TRBD2. Germline trimming cut 5 bases from V and 5 bases from J; bases unmatched to any gene: 6. This CDR3 has 15 amino acids. Germline CDR1 and CDR2: SEHNR and FQNEAQ (reference sequence).

The V and J genes are TRBV19 and TRBJ1-2; no firm D call. From germline, CDR1 is LNHDA and CDR2 SQIVND (reference sequence). V was trimmed by 6 bases and J by 4 bases, leaving 9 bases between them. The CDR3 is 12 residues long. CDR3 DNA: TGTGCCAGTAGGGAGGACCGCTATGGCTACACCTTC. It encodes CASREDRYGYTF.

The chain couples TRBV7-9 to TRBJ1-6, with unresolved D. Germline CDR1 reads SEHNR; CDR2 reads FQNEAQ (reference sequence). The CDR3 spans 12 residues. The V end lost 4 bases, the J end lost 11 bases, and 9 bases lay between the germline ends. Here the CDR3 DNA reads TGTGCCAGCAGCTCACGAGAGGCACCCCTCCACTTT. This gives the protein CASSSREAPLHF. Variable domain in full (rest from reference TRBV7-9 and TRBJ1-6): DTGVSQNPRHKITKRGQNVTFRCDPISEHNRLYWYRQTLGQGPEFLTYFQNEAQLEKSRLLSDRFSAERPKGSFSTLEIQRTEQGDSAMYLCASSSREAPLHFGNGTRLTVT.

This rearrangement joins TRBV5-4 to TRBJ2-3; D unresolved. Germline-derived CDR1 and CDR2 are SGHNT and YYREEE (reference sequence). CDR3 length: 15 amino acids. V was trimmed by 0 bases and J by 4 bases, leaving 12 bases between them. CDR3 nucleotide sequence: TGTGCCAGCAGCTTGGATTACGGTAGAGCAGATACGCAGTATTTT. This sequence encodes CASSLDYGRADTQYF.

This clone was recorded a few times. This chain joins TRBV27 and TRBJ1-1; D is undetermined. Germline CDR1 reads MNHEY; CDR2 reads SMNVEV (reference sequence). This CDR3 region has 13 residues. The V end was cut by 2 bases, the J end by 3 bases, with 7 bases between. Here the CDR3 reads CASSLAWDTEAFF. The CDR3 nucleotides read TGTGCCAGCAGTTTAGCTTGGGACACTGAAGCTTTCTTT.

The V and J genes are TRBV5-4 and TRBJ1-1, with a tentative D call TRBD1 (6 bases). The V and J ends lost 4 bases and 3 bases respectively, with 13 bases between them. The CDR3 is 14 amino acids. Germline V lookup: CDR1 SGHNT, CDR2 YYREEE (reference sequence). The CDR3 is CASSGVNRDTEAFF. Here the CDR3 DNA reads TGTGCCAGCAGCGGGGTCAACAGGGACACTGAAGCTTTCTTT.